A selection of T cell receptor beta chains follows, all from one sample in a study of OX40 agonist ivuxolimab in advanced cancers. TCRdb's copy holds only in-frame clones and misses some; the assay was immunoSEQ multiplex PCR. Here the sample spans under 95,000 clones, approximately 81% being singletons. Sequenced material: CD4+ or CD8+ T cells sorted from blood, taken in a trial of the OX40 agonist ivuxolimab. Source of these receptors: an adult with an advanced solid tumor such as melanoma, head and neck, liver or kidney cancer. CDR3s include the opening cysteine and the closing phenylalanine or tryptophan. Each record gives: CDR3 protein, V gene, J gene.

CASSRGGLANEQYF	TRBV11-3	TRBJ2-7
CASSKTSGSTDTQYF	TRBV19	TRBJ2-3
CASSPGTGTSYEQYF	TRBV19	.
CASSSPSGSTDTQYF	TRBV28	TRBJ2-3
CASSLITDSTDTQYF	TRBV7-6	TRBJ2-3
CASSESIGSHADTQYF	TRBV10-2	TRBJ2-3
CASSRDRVGEQYF	TRBV6-1	TRBJ2-7
CASSSTGGGEKLFF	TRBV28	TRBJ1-4
CASSLKGRWETQYF	TRBV28	TRBJ2-5
CASSNYIAATDTQYF	TRBV19	TRBJ2-3
CASSPMTSGRTDTQYF	TRBV5-1	TRBJ2-3
CASSADLSPGASGNTIYF	TRBV5-1	TRBJ1-3
CASSRFTLMNTEAFF	TRBV28	TRBJ1-1
CASSSLAGGKETQYF	TRBV28	TRBJ2-5
CASRGGMFNTDTQYF	TRBV6-1	TRBJ2-3
CASSLAGTSTDTQYF	TRBV11-2	TRBJ2-3
CASSLWSLGTETNYGYTF	TRBV7-2	TRBJ1-2
CASSLDVYSNQPQHF	TRBV27	TRBJ1-5
CASSSDTQGYEQYF	TRBV11-2	TRBJ2-7
CASSPSQGGEETNEKLFF	TRBV18	TRBJ1-4
CASRPTSASPYEQYF	TRBV6-5	TRBJ2-7
CASSLALGGSGYTF	TRBV5-1	TRBJ1-2
CASSLAASGSRTGELFF	TRBV7-2	TRBJ2-2
CASRSTSPPPGLAEFYNEQFF	TRBV19	TRBJ2-1
CASSPPNEETQYF	TRBV28	TRBJ2-5
CASGGRGFSGNTIYF	TRBV28	TRBJ1-3
CASSRPLAVNYNEQFF	TRBV4-2	TRBJ2-1